These T cell receptor beta chains were read from a single sample in a study of blood T cell repertoires in COVID-19. The method was immunoSEQ multiplex PCR; TCRdb's version includes in-frame clones alone and lacks a portion of them. The data show roughly 250,000 clones, approximately 87% seen once. Sequencing input: peripheral blood. The receptors derive from a woman aged 30 to 39 with COVID-19, enrolled during active disease. Each CDR3 is given without its conserved first and last residue. Fields, in order: V gene, CDR3 protein.

v_call: TRBV13; cdr3_aa: ASSAGESKNIQY
v_call: TRBV7-9; cdr3_aa: ASSSGDGIETQY
v_call: TRBV27; cdr3_aa: ASSMTGGLGYT
v_call: TRBV7-9; cdr3_aa: ASSPRDIQY
v_call: TRBV2; cdr3_aa: ASSDTSAHTQY
v_call: TRBV5-1; cdr3_aa: ASSLTHRDRPSYEQY
v_call: TRBV30; cdr3_aa: AWSVLGGAYEQY
v_call: TRBV2; cdr3_aa: ASETGTGDNEQF
v_call: TRBV10-3; cdr3_aa: AISSGTEGNQPQH
v_call: TRBV19; cdr3_aa: ASSIGAGLYEQY
v_call: TRBV3-1/TRBV3-2; cdr3_aa: ASSHNPRDIIYNEQF
v_call: TRBV7-9; cdr3_aa: ASRPDRAVEAF
v_call: TRBV2; cdr3_aa: ASRQGNVGTDTQY
v_call: TRBV12-5; cdr3_aa: ASGYYGGRETQY
v_call: TRBV27; cdr3_aa: ASSSVRQGTNYGYT
v_call: TRBV25-1; cdr3_aa: ASSAPQRTGTKRTQY
v_call: TRBV19; cdr3_aa: ASSIGGRNEQF
v_call: TRBV13; cdr3_aa: ASQGLGYGYT
v_call: TRBV6-5; cdr3_aa: ASSGRGTPNEQY
v_call: TRBV27; cdr3_aa: ASSLSARLNEKLF
v_call: TRBV24-1; cdr3_aa: ATSDGDRVGQTQY
v_call: TRBV6-5; cdr3_aa: ASSYDRINTGELF
v_call: TRBV5-1; cdr3_aa: ASSLAGLDVDTQY
v_call: TRBV5-1; cdr3_aa: ASSIGTSRDYEQY
v_call: TRBV12-3/TRBV12-4; cdr3_aa: ASSVIAAGELF
v_call: TRBV19; cdr3_aa: ASSPQGRANSPLH
v_call: TRBV3-1/TRBV3-2; cdr3_aa: ASSQGLALDEQY
v_call: TRBV7-9; cdr3_aa: ASSLTVSGANVLT
v_call: TRBV5-1; cdr3_aa: ASRPLAGGPDTQY
v_call: TRBV3-1/TRBV3-2; cdr3_aa: ASSPLPGTGKYEQY
v_call: TRBV11-2; cdr3_aa: ASSSHSISSYNEQF
v_call: TRBV7-2; cdr3_aa: ASSFLDRASEQY
v_call: TRBV9; cdr3_aa: ASSRAGSTDTQY
v_call: TRBV6-5; cdr3_aa: ASSYSQGLNTEAF
v_call: TRBV18; cdr3_aa: ASSPEASFRAIEAF
v_call: TRBV4-2; cdr3_aa: ASSQDTGGWQY
v_call: TRBV30; cdr3_aa: AWSAAPLVDTQY
v_call: TRBV6-5; cdr3_aa: ASRLSGGSAREQF
v_call: TRBV27; cdr3_aa: ASSPLAGAGEQY
v_call: TRBV9; cdr3_aa: ASSVGAGAQETQY
v_call: TRBV29-1; cdr3_aa: SVAGLGPGELF
v_call: TRBV6-5; cdr3_aa: ASSYSRGNEQY
v_call: TRBV18; cdr3_aa: ASSLPGTGPTDTQY
v_call: TRBV6-5; cdr3_aa: ASSFDRSSYEQY
v_call: TRBV6-5; cdr3_aa: ASSYSLAGGNNEQF
v_call: TRBV6-5; cdr3_aa: ASSYRSGTGELF
v_call: TRBV6-5; cdr3_aa: ASSRQGARTDTQY